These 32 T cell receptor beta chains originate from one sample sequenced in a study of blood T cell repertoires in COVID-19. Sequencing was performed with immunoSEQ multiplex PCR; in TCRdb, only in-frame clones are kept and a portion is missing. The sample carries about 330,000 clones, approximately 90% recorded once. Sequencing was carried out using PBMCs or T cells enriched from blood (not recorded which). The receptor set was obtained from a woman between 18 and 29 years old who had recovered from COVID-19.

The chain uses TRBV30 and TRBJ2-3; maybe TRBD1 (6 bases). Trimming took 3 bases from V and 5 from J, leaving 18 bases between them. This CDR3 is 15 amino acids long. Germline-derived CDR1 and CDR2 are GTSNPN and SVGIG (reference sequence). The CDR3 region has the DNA TGTGCCTGGAGAGACGTGACAGGTCCAGGAGATACGCAGTATTTT. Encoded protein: CAWRDVTGPGDTQYF.

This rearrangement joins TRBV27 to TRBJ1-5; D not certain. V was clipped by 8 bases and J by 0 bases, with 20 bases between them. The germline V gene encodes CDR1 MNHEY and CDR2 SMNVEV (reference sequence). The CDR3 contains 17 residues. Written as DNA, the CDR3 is TGTGCCAGCCGTCAAAGGTCGGGGTCTTATAGCAATCAGCCCCAGCATTTT. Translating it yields CASRQRSGSYSNQPQHF.

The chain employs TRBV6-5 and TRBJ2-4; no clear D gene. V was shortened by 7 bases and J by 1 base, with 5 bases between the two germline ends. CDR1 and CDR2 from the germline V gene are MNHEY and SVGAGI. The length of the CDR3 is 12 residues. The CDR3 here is CASTSAKNIQYF. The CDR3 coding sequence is TGTGCCAGCACGTCGGCCAAAAACATTCAGTACTTC.

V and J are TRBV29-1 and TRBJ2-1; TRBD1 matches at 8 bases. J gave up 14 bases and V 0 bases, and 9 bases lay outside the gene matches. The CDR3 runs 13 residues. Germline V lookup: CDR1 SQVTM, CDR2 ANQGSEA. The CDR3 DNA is TGCAGCGTTGAAGACAGGGGGCGGAGGCGGGAGTTCTTC. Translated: CSVEDRGRRREFF.

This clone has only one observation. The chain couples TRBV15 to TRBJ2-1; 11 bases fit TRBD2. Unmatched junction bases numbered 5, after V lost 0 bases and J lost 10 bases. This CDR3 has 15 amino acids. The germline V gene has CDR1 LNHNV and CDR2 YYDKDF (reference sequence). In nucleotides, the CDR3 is TGTGCCACCAGCAGAGATATGGCTAGCGGGAGGGAGCAGTTCTTC. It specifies CATSRDMASGREQFF.

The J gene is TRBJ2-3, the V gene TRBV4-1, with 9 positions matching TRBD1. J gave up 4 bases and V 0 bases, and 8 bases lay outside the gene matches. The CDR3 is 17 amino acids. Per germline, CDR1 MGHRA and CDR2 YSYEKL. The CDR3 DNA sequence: TGCGCCAGCAGCCAAGATAGGAGGGACAGGGCGGCAGATACGCAGTATTTT. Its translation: CASSQDRRDRAADTQYF.

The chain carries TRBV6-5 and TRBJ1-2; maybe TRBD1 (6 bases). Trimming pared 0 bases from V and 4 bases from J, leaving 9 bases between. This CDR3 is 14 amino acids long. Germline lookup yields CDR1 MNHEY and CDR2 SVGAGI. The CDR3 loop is CASSYSTGTYGYTF. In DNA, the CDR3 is TGTGCCAGCAGTTACTCTACAGGGACCTATGGCTACACCTTC.

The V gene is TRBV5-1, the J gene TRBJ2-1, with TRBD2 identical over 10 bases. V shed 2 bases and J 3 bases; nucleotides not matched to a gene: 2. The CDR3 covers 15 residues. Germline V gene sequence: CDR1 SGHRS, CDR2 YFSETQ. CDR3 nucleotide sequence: TGCGCCAGCAGCTTACTAGCGGGGCTCTACAATGAGCAGTTCTTC. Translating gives CASSLLAGLYNEQFF.

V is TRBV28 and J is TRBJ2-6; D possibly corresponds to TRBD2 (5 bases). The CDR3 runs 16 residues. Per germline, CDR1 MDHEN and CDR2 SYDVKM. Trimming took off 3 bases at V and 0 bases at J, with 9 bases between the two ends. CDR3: CASSFRGSSGANVLTF. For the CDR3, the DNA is TGTGCCAGCAGTTTCCGGGGTAGCTCTGGGGCCAACGTCCTGACTTTC.

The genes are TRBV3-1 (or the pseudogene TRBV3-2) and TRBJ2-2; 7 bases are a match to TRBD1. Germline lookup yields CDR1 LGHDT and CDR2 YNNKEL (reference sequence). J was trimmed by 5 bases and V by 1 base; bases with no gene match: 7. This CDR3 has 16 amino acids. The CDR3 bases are TGTGCCAGCAGCCAAGGAGTAGGGGGCCGAACCGGGGAGCTGTTTTTT. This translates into CASSQGVGGRTGELFF.

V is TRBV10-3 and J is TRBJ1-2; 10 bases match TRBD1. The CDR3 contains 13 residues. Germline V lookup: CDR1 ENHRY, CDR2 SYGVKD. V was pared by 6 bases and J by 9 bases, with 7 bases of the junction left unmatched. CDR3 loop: CAISPGQGSRYTF. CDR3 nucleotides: TGTGCCATCAGCCCGGGACAGGGGTCCCGCTACACCTTC.

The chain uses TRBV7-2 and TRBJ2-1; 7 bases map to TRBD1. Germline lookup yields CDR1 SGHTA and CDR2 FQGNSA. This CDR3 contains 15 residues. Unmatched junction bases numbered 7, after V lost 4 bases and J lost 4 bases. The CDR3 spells CASSSDRAAYNEQFF. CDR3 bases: TGTGCCAGCAGCTCCGACAGGGCAGCATACAATGAGCAGTTCTTC.

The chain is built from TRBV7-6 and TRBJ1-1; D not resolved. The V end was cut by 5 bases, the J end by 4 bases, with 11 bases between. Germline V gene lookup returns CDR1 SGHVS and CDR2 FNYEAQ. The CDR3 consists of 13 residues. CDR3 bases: TGTGCCAGCAGCCCCCGAGGGCCCACTGAAGCTTTCTTT. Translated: CASSPRGPTEAFF.

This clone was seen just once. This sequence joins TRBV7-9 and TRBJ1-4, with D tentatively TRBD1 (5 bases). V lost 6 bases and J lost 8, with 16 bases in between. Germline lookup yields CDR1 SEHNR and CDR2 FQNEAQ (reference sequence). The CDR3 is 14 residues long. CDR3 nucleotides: TGTGCCAGCAGTTATTCGAGCGCAGGGGAAAAACTGTTTTTT. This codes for CASSYSSAGEKLFF.

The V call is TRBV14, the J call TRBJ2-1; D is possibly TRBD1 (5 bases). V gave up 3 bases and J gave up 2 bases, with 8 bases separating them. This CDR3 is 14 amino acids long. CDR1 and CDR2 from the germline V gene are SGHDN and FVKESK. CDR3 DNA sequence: TGTGCCAGCAGCCACAGGGTGACCTACAATGAGCAGTTCTTC. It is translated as CASSHRVTYNEQFF.

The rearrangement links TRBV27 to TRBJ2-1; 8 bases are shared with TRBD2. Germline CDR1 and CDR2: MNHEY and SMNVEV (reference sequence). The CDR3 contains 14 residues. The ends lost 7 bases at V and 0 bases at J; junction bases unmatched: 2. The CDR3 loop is CASNRGGSYNEQFF. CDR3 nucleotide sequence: TGTGCCAGCAATCGGGGGGGCTCCTACAATGAGCAGTTCTTC.

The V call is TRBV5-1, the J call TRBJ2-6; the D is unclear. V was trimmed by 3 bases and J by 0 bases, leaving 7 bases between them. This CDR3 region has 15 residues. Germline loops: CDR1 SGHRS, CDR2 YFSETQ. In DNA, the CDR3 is TGCGCCAGCAGCTATATAGTCTCTGGGGCCAACGTCCTGACTTTC. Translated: CASSYIVSGANVLTF. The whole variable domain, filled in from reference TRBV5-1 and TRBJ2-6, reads KAGVTQTPRYLIKTRGQQVTLSCSPISGHRSVSWYQQTPGQGLQFLFEYFSETQRNKGNFPGRFSGRQFSNSRSEMNVSTLELGDSALYLCASSYIVSGANVLTFGAGSRLTVL.

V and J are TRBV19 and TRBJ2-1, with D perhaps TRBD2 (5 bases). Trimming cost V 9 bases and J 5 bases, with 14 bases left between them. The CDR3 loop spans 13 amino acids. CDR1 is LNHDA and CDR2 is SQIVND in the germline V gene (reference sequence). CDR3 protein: CARILTKNNEQFF. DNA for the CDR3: TGTGCCAGGATACTGACTAAAAACAATGAGCAGTTCTTC.

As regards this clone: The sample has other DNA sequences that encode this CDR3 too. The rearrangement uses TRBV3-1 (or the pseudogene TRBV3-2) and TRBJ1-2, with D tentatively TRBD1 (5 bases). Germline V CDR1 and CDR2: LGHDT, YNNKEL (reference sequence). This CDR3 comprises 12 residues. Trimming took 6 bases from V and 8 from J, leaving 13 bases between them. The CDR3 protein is CASSPGFYGYTF. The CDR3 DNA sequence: TGTGCCAGCAGTCCAGGGTTTTACGGCTACACCTTC.

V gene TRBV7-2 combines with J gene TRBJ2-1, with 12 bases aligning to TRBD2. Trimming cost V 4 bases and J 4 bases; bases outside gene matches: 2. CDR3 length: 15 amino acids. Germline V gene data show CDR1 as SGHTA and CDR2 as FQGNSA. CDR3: CASSSTSGSYNEQFF. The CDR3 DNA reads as TGTGCCAGCAGCTCGACTAGCGGGAGTTACAATGAGCAGTTCTTC.

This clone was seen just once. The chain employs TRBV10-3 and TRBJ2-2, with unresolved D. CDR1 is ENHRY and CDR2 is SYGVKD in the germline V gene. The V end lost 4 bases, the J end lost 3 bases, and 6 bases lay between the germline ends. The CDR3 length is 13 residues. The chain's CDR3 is CAISAWHTGELFF. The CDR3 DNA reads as TGTGCCATCAGTGCATGGCACACCGGGGAGCTGTTTTTT.

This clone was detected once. CDR3 DNA: TGTGCCAGCAGTTACCGACAGCTCAGCAATCAGCCCCAGCATTTT. The encoded protein is CASSYRQLSNQPQHF. The rearrangement joins TRBV6-2 or TRBV6-3 to TRBJ1-5; D is possibly TRBD1 (5 bases). V gave up 2 bases and J gave up 1 base, with 9 bases separating them. The CDR3 has 15 residues. Germline assignment: CDR1 MNHEY and CDR2 SVGEGT.

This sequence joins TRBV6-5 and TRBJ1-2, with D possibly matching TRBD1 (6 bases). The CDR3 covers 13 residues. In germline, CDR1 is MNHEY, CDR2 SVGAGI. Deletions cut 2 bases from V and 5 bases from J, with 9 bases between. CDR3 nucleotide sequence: TGTGCCAGCAGTTACCTACAGGGATATGGCTACACCTTC. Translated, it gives CASSYLQGYGYTF.

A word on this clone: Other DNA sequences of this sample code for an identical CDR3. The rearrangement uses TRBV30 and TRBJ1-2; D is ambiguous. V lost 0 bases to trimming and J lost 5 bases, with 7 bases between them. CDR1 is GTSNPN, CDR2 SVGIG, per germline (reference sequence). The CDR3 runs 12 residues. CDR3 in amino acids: CAWSVTVYGYTF. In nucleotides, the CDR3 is TGTGCCTGGAGTGTGACTGTTTATGGCTACACCTTC.

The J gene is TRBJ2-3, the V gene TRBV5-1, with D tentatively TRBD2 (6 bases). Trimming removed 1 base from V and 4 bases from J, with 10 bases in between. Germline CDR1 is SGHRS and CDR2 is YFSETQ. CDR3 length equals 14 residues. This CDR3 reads CASSLFGEADTQYF. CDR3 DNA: TGCGCCAGCAGCTTGTTCGGGGAGGCAGATACGCAGTATTTT.

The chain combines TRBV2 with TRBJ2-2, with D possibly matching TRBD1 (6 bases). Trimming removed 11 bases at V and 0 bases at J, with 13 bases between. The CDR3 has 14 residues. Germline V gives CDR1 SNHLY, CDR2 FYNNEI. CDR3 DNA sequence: TGTGCCGGTCAGGGGTCAGCGAACACCGGGGAGCTGTTTTTT. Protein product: CAGQGSANTGELFF. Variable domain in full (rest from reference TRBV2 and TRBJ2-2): EPEVTQTPSHQVTQMGQEVILRCVPISNHLYFYWYRQILGQKVEFLVSFYNNEISEKSEIFDDQFSVERPDGSNFTLKIRSTKLEDSAMYFCAGQGSANTGELFFGEGSRLTVL.

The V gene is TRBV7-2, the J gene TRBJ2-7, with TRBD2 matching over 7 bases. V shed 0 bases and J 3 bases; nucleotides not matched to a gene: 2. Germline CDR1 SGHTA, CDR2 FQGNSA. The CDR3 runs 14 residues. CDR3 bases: TGTGCCAGCAGCTTAGCGGGGGGGGACTACGAGCAGTACTTC. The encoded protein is CASSLAGGDYEQYF.

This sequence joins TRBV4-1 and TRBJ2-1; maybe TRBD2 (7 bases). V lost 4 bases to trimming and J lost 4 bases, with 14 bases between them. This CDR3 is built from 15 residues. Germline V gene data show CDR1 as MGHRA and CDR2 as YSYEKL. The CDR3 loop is CASSPGGRRYNEQFF. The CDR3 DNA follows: TGCGCCAGCAGCCCGGGGGGCCGGAGGTACAATGAGCAGTTCTTC.

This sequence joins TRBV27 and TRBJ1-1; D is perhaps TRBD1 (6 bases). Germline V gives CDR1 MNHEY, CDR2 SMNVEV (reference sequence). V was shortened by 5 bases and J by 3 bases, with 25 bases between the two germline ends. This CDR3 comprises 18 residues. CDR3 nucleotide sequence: TGTGCCAGCAGTCCCTCCGGGACACAAATATATGGGGACACTGAAGCTTTCTTT. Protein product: CASSPSGTQIYGDTEAFF.

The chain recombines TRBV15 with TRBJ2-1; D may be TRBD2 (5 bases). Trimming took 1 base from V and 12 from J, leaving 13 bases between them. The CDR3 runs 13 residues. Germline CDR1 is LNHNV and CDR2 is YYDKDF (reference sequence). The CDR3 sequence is CATSRVVDFAQFF. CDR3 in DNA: TGTGCCACCAGCAGAGTAGTGGACTTCGCGCAGTTCTTC. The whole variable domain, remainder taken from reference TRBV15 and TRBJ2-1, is DAMVIQNPRYQVTQFGKPVTLSCSQTLNHNVMYWYQQKSSQAPKLLFHYYDKDFNNEADTPDNFQSRRPNTSFCFLDIRSPGLGDTAMYLCATSRVVDFAQFFGPGTRLTVL.

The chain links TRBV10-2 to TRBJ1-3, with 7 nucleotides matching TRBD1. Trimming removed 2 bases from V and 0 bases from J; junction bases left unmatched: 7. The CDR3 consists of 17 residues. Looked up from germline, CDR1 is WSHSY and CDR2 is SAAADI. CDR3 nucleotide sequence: TGCGCCAGCAGTGAGAGGACAGGCGTAAACTCTGGAAACACCATATATTTT. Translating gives CASSERTGVNSGNTIYF.

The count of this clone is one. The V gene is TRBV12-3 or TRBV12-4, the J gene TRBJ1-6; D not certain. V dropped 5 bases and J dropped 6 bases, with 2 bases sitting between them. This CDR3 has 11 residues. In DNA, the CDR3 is TGTGCCAGCAGTCGTAATTCACCCCTCCACTTT. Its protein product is CASSRNSPLHF.